This entry lists 6 T cell receptor beta chains sequenced from one sample in a study of T cell responses to AZD1222 COVID-19 vaccine. TCRdb's table, derived via immunoSEQ multiplex PCR, lists solely in-frame clones and lacks some. Among about 120,000 clones listed, 70% to 90% were seen once. Here the sequenced sample was peripheral blood, taken 28 days after the second AZD1222 dose. The receptors originated from an adult who received the AZD1222 COVID-19 vaccine.

This clone came up a few times. This chain joins TRBV4-2 and TRBJ1-2, with D tentatively TRBD1 (6 bases). The CDR3 has 15 amino acids. Per germline, CDR1 LGHNA and CDR2 YNFKEQ. V lost 0 bases, J lost 2 bases, and 10 bases lay in between. The CDR3, as DNA: TGTGCCAGCAGCCAAGAGGCAGGGGCCAACTATGGCTACACCTTC. This translates into CASSQEAGANYGYTF.

The chain employs TRBV14 and TRBJ2-7; 10 positions agree with TRBD2. Germline V CDR1 and CDR2: SGHDN, FVKESK. The CDR3 extends over 15 amino acids. The J segment lost 4 bases and the V segment lost 1 base, leaving 4 bases of the junction unmatched. DNA of the CDR3: TGTGCCAGCAGCCAAGCTGGAGCGGGAGGGTACGAGCAGTACTTC. This gives the protein CASSQAGAGGYEQYF.

The chain has TRBV18 and TRBJ2-7, with a possible D match to TRBD1 (5 bases). The germline V and J ends were trimmed by 4 bases and 2 bases, with 15 bases remaining between them. The CDR3 consists of 15 residues. Germline CDR1 is KGHSH and CDR2 is LQKENI. The CDR3 sequence is CASSLGPGNTYEQYF. CDR3 nucleotide sequence: TGTGCCAGCTCACTGGGTCCAGGGAACACCTACGAGCAGTACTTC.

The chain couples TRBV7-3 to TRBJ2-5; D is perhaps TRBD1 or TRBD2 (5 bases each). Germline CDR1 SGHTA, CDR2 FQGTGA. This CDR3 has 14 amino acids. Trimming shortened V by 5 bases and J by 1 base, and 11 bases separated the two germline ends. This chain's CDR3 is CASSVAGTQETQYF. CDR3 DNA sequence: TGTGCCAGCAGCGTCGCAGGGACCCAAGAGACCCAGTACTTC.

The rearrangement joins TRBV6-6 to TRBJ1-1; 9 nucleotides agree with TRBD1. Germline V gene data show CDR1 as MNHNY and CDR2 as SVGAGI (reference sequence). Trimming took 7 bases from V and 1 from J; bases not matched to a gene: 10. The CDR3 runs 16 residues. The CDR3 bases are TGTGCCAGCACCCAGGTCACAGGGGGCGCGAACACTGAAGCTTTCTTT. Translating gives CASTQVTGGANTEAFF.

The chain recombines TRBV6-2 or TRBV6-3 with TRBJ1-2; 9 bases are shared with TRBD1. Trimming cost V 4 bases and J 6 bases; bases outside gene matches: 6. CDR1 MNHEY and CDR2 SVGEGT come from the germline V gene. The CDR3 consists of 14 residues. CDR3 DNA: TGTGCCAGCAGTTTTAACAGGGGGCTGGATGGCTACACCTTC. Protein: CASSFNRGLDGYTF.